This T cell receptor (beta chain) was recovered during a study of CD8 T cells in Susac syndrome. Notes on the study in general: The relatively small number of individuals in the TCR sequencing and HLA analysis was acknowledged by the study.

Trimming stripped 2 bases from V and 2 bases from J, with 9 bases between. CDR3 size: 13 residues. Germline values: CDR1 SQVTM, CDR2 ANQGSEA. Note on this clonotype: Its antigen is as yet unknown.

High-throughput TCR beta sequencing covered peripheral CD8+ and CD4+ T cells. An amount of RNA that ranged from 0.5 to 1 ug was reverse transcribed with random hexamers. With immunoSEQ multiplex PCR, TCR beta CDR3 was amplified across 54 Vbeta and 13 Jbeta. TCRdb fed the immunoSEQ multiplex PCR reads into MiXCR, producing one record per CDR3 protein. The table has roughly 80,000 distinct CDR3 sequences, 90% to 95% seen once; the top ten hold about 0.3%. The TCR originated in a human donor in good health. The sequencing input was CD8+ T cells from PBMCs. This chain links TRBV29-1 with TRBJ1-1; the D is unclear. Here the CDR3 reads CSVELSINTEAFF. As DNA, the CDR3 is TGCAGCGTTGAATTGTCGATTAACACTGAAGCTTTCTTT.